This T cell receptor (beta chain) came from a study of blood T cell repertoires in COVID-19. Sequenced by immunoSEQ multiplex PCR; TCRdb stores in-frame clones only, minus some. The sample contains some 180,000 clones, about 86% of which appear only once. The TCR was taken from a woman in her 70s who had recovered from COVID-19. Sequenced material: peripheral blood.

CDR3 protein: CASSTNVGTDTQYF. As DNA, the CDR3 is TGTGCCAGCTCAACCAACGTAGGCACAGATACGCAGTATTTT. The chain recombines TRBV18 with TRBJ2-3; no clear D. V was shortened by 5 bases and J by 1 base, with 10 bases between the two germline ends. The CDR3 is 14 residues long. CDR1 KGHSH and CDR2 LQKENI come from the germline V gene. Together with reference TRBV18 and TRBJ2-3, the CDR3 gives the full variable domain: NAGVMQNPRHLVRRRGQEARLRCSPMKGHSHVYWYRQLPEEGLKFMVYLQKENIIDESGMPKERFSAEFPKEGPSILRIQQVVRGDSAAYFCASSTNVGTDTQYFGPGTRLTVL.